This entry lists 26 T cell receptor beta chains sequenced from one sample in a study of cytomegalovirus exposure and HLA in healthy donors. With 60 Vbeta and 13 Jbeta primers, the PCR was carried out. Assay used: immunoSEQ multiplex PCR; TCRdb lists only in-frame clones, some missing. The sample holds roughly 160,000 clones, around 85% seen once. The sequenced sample was PBMCs. Every receptor here comes from a man between 18 and 29 years old in good health and CMV-seropositive.

This clone was seen once. The chain has TRBV1 and TRBJ2-7; the table's D call TRBD2 went unverified against the DNA. TRBV1 is termed a pseudogene. The length of the CDR3 is 16 residues. CDR3 sequence (DNA): TGCACCAGCAGCCAAGATAGTACGGGGTCTACCTACGAGCAGTACTTC. Its translation is CTSSQDSTGSTYEQYF.

The chain is built from TRBV4-2 and TRBJ1-5; 8 bases match TRBD1. The CDR3 loop spans 15 amino acids. The V segment lost 6 bases and the J segment 4 bases; nucleotides outside the gene matches: 8. Germline CDR1 LGHNA, CDR2 YNFKEQ. CDR3 coding DNA: TGTGCCAGCAGTAACGTACAGGGGGTAAATCAGCCCCAGCATTTT. It translates to CASSNVQGVNQPQHF.

This clone turned up a few times. The chain has TRBV7-6 and TRBJ1-1; TRBD1 aligns across 9 bases. V trimming: 5 bases; J trimming: 4 bases; junction bases outside the gene matches: 14. This CDR3 contains 17 residues. CDR1 is SGHVS and CDR2 is FNYEAQ in the germline V gene. For the CDR3, the DNA is TGTGCCAGCAGCCTTCTAGGGACAGGGAATCTTCGCACTGAAGCTTTCTTT. Protein: CASSLLGTGNLRTEAFF.

The chain has TRBV2 and TRBJ1-2; TRBD1 agrees at 7 bases. Germline CDR1 and CDR2: SNHLY and FYNNEI. The J segment lost 8 bases and the V segment lost 3 bases, leaving 9 bases of the junction unmatched. The CDR3 sequence is 14 residues long. CDR3 amino acids: CASSDGEGAGGYTF. The DNA for the CDR3 is TGTGCCAGCAGTGATGGCGAGGGGGCGGGAGGCTACACCTTC.

The count of this clone is one. The chain is built from TRBV7-2 and TRBJ2-1; 10 positions match TRBD1. Unmatched junction bases numbered 7, after V lost 5 bases and J lost 6 bases. The CDR3 runs 15 residues. Germline V gene data show CDR1 as SGHTA and CDR2 as FQGNSA. The CDR3 sequence: CASSKDGQGVNEQFF. Here the CDR3 DNA reads TGTGCCAGCAGCAAAGACGGACAGGGGGTCAATGAGCAGTTCTTC.

The chain employs TRBV29-1 and TRBJ2-3; tentatively, D is TRBD2 (6 bases). Trimming left V 7 bases short and J 2 bases short, with 19 bases between. CDR3 length equals 15 residues. Per the germline V gene, CDR1 is SQVTM and CDR2 is ANQGSEA. The CDR3 protein is CSAQGGGAPTDTQYF. The CDR3 nucleotides are TGCAGCGCACAAGGTGGCGGGGCACCCACAGATACGCAGTATTTT.

The rearrangement joins TRBV27 to TRBJ1-2; 7 bases align to TRBD1. V dropped 6 bases and J dropped 4; count of bases not matched to a gene: 5. Germline CDR1 and CDR2: MNHEY and SMNVEV (reference sequence). The CDR3 runs to 13 residues. CDR3 loop: CASRPGQSYGYTF. The CDR3 region has the DNA TGTGCCAGCAGACCGGGACAGAGCTATGGCTACACCTTC.

The chain carries TRBV7-2 and TRBJ2-3; TRBD2 matches 11 bases. The CDR3 covers 16 residues. J gave up 5 bases and V 5 bases, and 9 bases lay outside the gene matches. CDR1 SGHTA and CDR2 FQGNSA come from the germline V gene. The CDR3 DNA sequence: TGTGCCAGCAGCCTAAGGGTCACTAGCGGGGGAGATACGCAGTATTTT. Encoded protein: CASSLRVTSGGDTQYF.

V and J are TRBV9 and TRBJ2-5; the match to TRBD1 covers 11 bases. The CDR3 is 16 amino acids. Looked up from germline, CDR1 is SGDLS and CDR2 is YYNGEE. V lost 0 bases to trimming and J lost 4 bases; unmatched junction nucleotides: 5. The CDR3 loop reads CASSVGTGGEVETQYF. The CDR3 coding sequence is TGTGCCAGCAGCGTAGGGACAGGGGGCGAGGTAGAGACCCAGTACTTC.

Regarding this clone: Mismatch with germline at one junction end may stem from a read error. The chain joins TRBV7-9 to TRBJ1-6, with a tentative D call TRBD1 (6 bases). This CDR3 region has 19 residues. The germline V gene encodes CDR1 SEHNR and CDR2 FQNEAQ (reference sequence). Here the CDR3 reads CSSSYTGTKMGPYNSPLHF. The CDR3 nucleotides read TGTTCCAGCAGCTATACCGGGACAAAGATGGGCCCTTATAATTCACCCCTCCACTTT.

In nucleotides, the CDR3 is TGTGCCAGCAGTCACGGTATAACCTGGGGCTACACCTTC. It codes for CASSHGITWGYTF. The J gene is TRBJ1-2, the V gene TRBV6-6; D is unresolved. V lost 5 bases and J lost 8, with 15 bases in between. The V gene's germline CDR1 is MNHNY and CDR2 SVGAGI (reference sequence). The CDR3 is 13 amino acids.

The V and J genes are TRBV10-2 and TRBJ2-1; D ambiguous. Looked up from germline, CDR1 is WSHSY and CDR2 is SAAADI. Trimming shortened V by 3 bases and J by 3 bases, and 12 bases separated the two germline ends. This CDR3 has 15 amino acids. CDR3 protein: CASSDQRLDYNEQFF. DNA for the CDR3: TGCGCCAGCAGTGACCAAAGACTCGACTACAATGAGCAGTTCTTC.

The CDR3 nucleotides are TGTGCAATCGGGGTGGCTAGCGGGGACCGCTACACAGATACGCAGTATTTT. Encoded protein: CAIGVASGDRYTDTQYF. The chain links TRBV10-3 to TRBJ2-3, with TRBD2 matching 9 bases. Germline V gene lookup returns CDR1 ENHRY and CDR2 SYGVKD. The CDR3 contains 17 residues.

V and J are TRBV10-3 and TRBJ1-1; the D gene is possibly TRBD1 (6 bases). In germline, CDR1 is ENHRY, CDR2 SYGVKD. The CDR3 sequence is 16 residues long. V lost 10 bases to trimming and J lost 1 base, with 22 bases between them. The CDR3 DNA is TGTGCCACCCGGCGGGCAGGGGCTCCTAGGAACACTGAAGCTTTCTTT. This encodes CATRRAGAPRNTEAFF.

This clone was detected only a few times. V gene TRBV6-5 combines with J gene TRBJ2-7; 7 positions match TRBD1. Germline values: CDR1 MNHEY, CDR2 SVGAGI. The CDR3 has 15 residues. V was pared by 4 bases and J by 3 bases, with 9 bases of the junction left unmatched. CDR3 coding DNA: TGTGCCAGCAGTTCGCAACCGGGACAGAACTACGAGCAGTACTTC. It yields the protein CASSSQPGQNYEQYF.

The chain has TRBV5-3 and TRBJ1-5, with no clear D. TRBV5-3 is designated an ORF whose function remains uncertain. The CDR3 is 13 amino acids. Trimming shortened V by 0 bases and J by 2 bases, and 3 bases separated the two germline ends. CDR3 protein: CARSLVGNQPQHF. In DNA, the CDR3 is TGTGCCAGAAGCTTGGTCGGCAATCAGCCCCAGCATTTT.

CDR3 nucleotide sequence: TGTGCCAGCAGTTACATGGGGGGGTTTTACAATGAGCAGTTCTTC. This codes for CASSYMGGFYNEQFF. The gene calls are TRBV6-5 and TRBJ2-1, with 7 positions matching TRBD2. The V segment lost 2 bases and the J segment 4 bases; nucleotides outside the gene matches: 5. The CDR3 length is 15 residues. In germline, CDR1 is MNHEY, CDR2 SVGAGI.

This clone appeared a few times. Other DNA sequences in this specimen translate into the identical CDR3. V and J are TRBV4-3 and TRBJ1-4; perhaps TRBD1 as D (6 bases). The germline V gene encodes CDR1 LGHNA and CDR2 YSLEER. V gave up 0 bases and J gave up 4 bases, with 9 bases separating them. This CDR3 has 15 residues. CDR3 in amino acids: CASSQDSRGNEKLFF. The CDR3 DNA follows: TGCGCCAGCAGCCAAGATTCCAGGGGTAATGAAAAACTGTTTTTT.

The CDR3 sequence: CASSQSQNEQFF. The CDR3 nucleotides read TGCGCCAGCAGTCAATCGCAGAATGAGCAGTTCTTC. V usage is TRBV23-1 and J usage is TRBJ2-1; no definite D call. TRBV23-1 is sorted into the ORF group, with uncertain function. V was cut by 0 bases and J by 7 bases, with 4 bases left in between. The CDR3 loop spans 12 amino acids.

The V and J genes are TRBV19 and TRBJ2-3; a weak D match, TRBD1 (5 bases). Trimming cost V 3 bases and J 4 bases, with 8 bases left between them. The CDR3 consists of 13 residues. Germline-derived CDR1 and CDR2 are LNHDA and SQIVND (reference sequence). As DNA, the CDR3 is TGTGCCAGTAGTATTCTCAGGGCAGATACGCAGTATTTT. The encoded protein is CASSILRADTQYF.

V and J are TRBV18 and TRBJ1-1; a weak D match, TRBD1 (5 bases). This CDR3 spans 15 amino acids. The germline V gene has CDR1 KGHSH and CDR2 LQKENI. Trimming removed 6 bases from V and 1 base from J, with 15 bases in between. The CDR3: CASSPNGGENTEAFF. The CDR3 DNA reads as TGTGCCAGCTCCCCGAATGGGGGGGAGAACACTGAAGCTTTCTTT. The variable domain in full, completed from reference TRBV18 and TRBJ1-1, reads NAGVMQNPRHLVRRRGQEARLRCSPMKGHSHVYWYRQLPEEGLKFMVYLQKENIIDESGMPKERFSAEFPKEGPSILRIQQVVRGDSAAYFCASSPNGGENTEAFFGQGTRLTVV.

V is TRBV19 and J is TRBJ1-4; no clear D. Trimming took 5 bases from V and 8 from J, leaving 15 bases between them. In germline, CDR1 is LNHDA, CDR2 SQIVND (reference sequence). The CDR3 totals 14 residues. In nucleotides, the CDR3 is TGTGCCAGTAGTCTAACTCCCTCGCGGGAAAAACTGTTTTTT. Its protein product is CASSLTPSREKLFF.

The rearrangement joins TRBV18 to TRBJ1-6; 7 nucleotides line up with TRBD1. The CDR3 consists of 15 residues. Germline CDR1 is KGHSH and CDR2 is LQKENI. V lost 2 bases to trimming and J lost 6 bases; unmatched junction nucleotides: 4. Here the CDR3 reads CASSPSGDSNSPLHF. CDR3 DNA sequence: TGTGCCAGCTCACCATCAGGGGACAGTAATTCACCCCTCCACTTT. Using reference TRBV18 and TRBJ1-6 for the parts outside the CDR3, the full variable domain is NAGVMQNPRHLVRRRGQEARLRCSPMKGHSHVYWYRQLPEEGLKFMVYLQKENIIDESGMPKERFSAEFPKEGPSILRIQQVVRGDSAAYFCASSPSGDSNSPLHFGNGTRLTVT.

There are a few counts of this clone. The chain links TRBV6-6 to TRBJ1-5, with TRBD1 identical over 7 bases. The length of the CDR3 is 15 residues. Germline-derived CDR1 and CDR2 are MNHNY and SVGAGI (reference sequence). V lost 0 bases to trimming and J lost 4 bases; unmatched junction nucleotides: 3. In nucleotides, the CDR3 is TGTGCCAGCAGTTACTCGAGGGACAGAAATCAGCCCCAGCATTTT. Its translation is CASSYSRDRNQPQHF.

The chain joins TRBV30 to TRBJ1-3; perhaps TRBD1 as D (6 bases). Trimming removed 3 bases at V and 2 bases at J, with 17 bases between. The CDR3 is 16 residues long. Germline assignment: CDR1 GTSNPN and CDR2 SVGIG (reference sequence). CDR3 loop: CAWRQGGSGAGNTIYF. CDR3 sequence (DNA): TGTGCCTGGAGACAGGGCGGGTCAGGGGCTGGAAACACCATATATTTT.

V gene TRBV4-2 combines with J gene TRBJ2-7; D is unclear. V was clipped by 2 bases and J by 6 bases, with 23 bases between them. Germline V lookup: CDR1 LGHNA, CDR2 YNFKEQ. CDR3 length equals 17 residues. CDR3 sequence reads: CASSQHSTGSDMGEQYF. CDR3 coding DNA: TGTGCCAGCAGCCAACATTCTACCGGGTCGGATATGGGCGAGCAGTACTTC.